A selection of T cell receptor beta chains follows, all from one sample in a study of blood T cell repertoires in COVID-19. The protocol was immunoSEQ multiplex PCR, while the TCRdb copy is restricted to in-frame clones and leaves out a portion. The table has approximately 130,000 clones, 70% to 80% seen once. The sample consisted of peripheral blood. These receptors came from a human donor in a cohort sampled during active COVID-19. Both conserved end residues are part of each CDR3. Each record gives: CDR3 length, D gene, V gene, J gene, CDR3 protein. A D gene is named only where the DNA matches it firmly.

13	NA	TRBV29-1	TRBJ2-3	CSVVLTGIDTQYF
16	NA	TRBV6-4	TRBJ2-7	CASSQEWGVSSYEQYF
13	NA	TRBV9	TRBJ2-3	CASSVSGTDTQYF
17	NA	TRBV28	TRBJ2-6	CASSIRVSGSGANVLTF
15	NA	TRBV2	TRBJ2-1	CASADQGGRYNEQFF
14	TRBD1	TRBV18	TRBJ1-6	CASSRDRDNSPLHF
14	TRBD1	TRBV30	TRBJ1-1	CAWSAGQGITEAFF
17	NA	TRBV5-4	TRBJ1-6	CASSPGGPSSYNSPLHF
15	TRBD2	TRBV5-1	TRBJ2-3	CASSPRAGGTDTQYF
15	TRBD1	TRBV2	TRBJ1-3	CASSELRGQGNTIYF
15	NA	TRBV7-6	TRBJ1-1	CASSLGAGQSSEAFF
16	NA	TRBV15	TRBJ1-4	CATSDLGGTTNEKLFF
12	NA	TRBV6-6	TRBJ1-1	CASSPERTEAFF
14	TRBD1	TRBV19	TRBJ2-3	CASSWTGVRDTQYF
13	NA	TRBV30	TRBJ1-5	CAWSRGEGQPQHF
16	TRBD1	TRBV19	TRBJ2-7	CASSIWVDRGLYEQYF
12	NA	TRBV10-2	TRBJ1-2	CASDPQNYGYTF
12	NA	TRBV11-2	TRBJ2-3	CASSVAEGTQYF
14	NA	TRBV5-6	TRBJ1-6	CASSEVGESSPLHF
12	NA	TRBV6-6	TRBJ2-7	CASSHREYEQYF
12	TRBD1	TRBV30	TRBJ1-1	CAWRPGQGIAFF
14	NA	TRBV11-3	TRBJ2-1	CASSFGRGSHEQFF
14	NA	TRBV7-6	TRBJ1-4	CASSPSGVNEKLFF
12	NA	TRBV6-5	TRBJ2-3	CASSYSRDTQYF
14	NA	TRBV5-1	TRBJ1-1	CASNPNGQNTEAFF
16	TRBD2	TRBV7-9	TRBJ2-2	CASSLGLAGNTGELFF